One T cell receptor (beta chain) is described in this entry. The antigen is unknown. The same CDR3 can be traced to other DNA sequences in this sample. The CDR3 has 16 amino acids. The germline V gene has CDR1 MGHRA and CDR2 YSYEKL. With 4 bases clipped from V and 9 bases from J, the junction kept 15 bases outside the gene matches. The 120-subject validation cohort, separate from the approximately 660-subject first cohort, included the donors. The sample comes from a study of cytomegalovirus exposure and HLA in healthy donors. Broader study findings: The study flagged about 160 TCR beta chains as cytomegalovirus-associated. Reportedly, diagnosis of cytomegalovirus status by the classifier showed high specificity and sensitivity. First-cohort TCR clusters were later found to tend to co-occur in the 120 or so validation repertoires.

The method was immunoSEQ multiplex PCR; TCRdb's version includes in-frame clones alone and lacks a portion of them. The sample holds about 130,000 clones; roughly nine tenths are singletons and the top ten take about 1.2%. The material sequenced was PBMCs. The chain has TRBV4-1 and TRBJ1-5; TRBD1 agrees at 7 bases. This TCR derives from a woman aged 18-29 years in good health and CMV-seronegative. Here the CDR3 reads CASSLEAGQPLWPQHF. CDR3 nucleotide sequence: TGCGCCAGCAGCCTAGAGGCGGGACAGCCGCTGTGGCCCCAGCATTTT.